The next 29 T cell receptor beta chains were all read from a single sample in a study of OX40 agonist ivuxolimab in advanced cancers. The data were produced by immunoSEQ multiplex PCR, yet TCRdb's version contains in-frame clones alone and is incomplete. The repertoire holds more than 80,000 clones, with more than 80% as singletons. This sample comprised CD4+ or CD8+ T cells sorted from blood, obtained in a trial of the OX40 agonist ivuxolimab. The receptor source for this set is an adult with an advanced solid tumor such as melanoma, head and neck, liver or kidney cancer.

This sequence joins TRBV25-1 and TRBJ1-6; D is unresolved. The germline gives CDR1 MGHDK, CDR2 SYGVNS. V was pared by 6 bases and J by 0 bases, with 9 bases between. This CDR3 region has 15 residues. The CDR3 DNA is TGTGCCAGCAGAGCGGGGAGCTCCTATAATTCACCCCTCCACTTT. Protein sequence: CASRAGSSYNSPLHF.

In DNA form, the CDR3 reads TGTGCCAGCAGGCCACTAGCGGTGGCCTACAATGAGCAGTTCTTC. Translating it yields CASRPLAVAYNEQFF. The chain recombines TRBV28 with TRBJ2-1, with 8 positions matching TRBD2. The CDR3 is 15 amino acids. Germline V gene data show CDR1 as MDHEN and CDR2 as SYDVKM. Trimming removed 6 bases from V and 2 bases from J; junction bases left unmatched: 6. The full variable domain, with the rest looked up from reference TRBV28 and TRBJ2-1, is DVKVTQSSRYLVKRTGEKVFLECVQDMDHENMFWYRQDPGLGLRLIYFSYDVKMKEKGDIPEGYSVSREKKERFSLILESASTNQTSMYLCASRPLAVAYNEQFFGPGTRLTVL.

The sample holds one count of this clone. The genes are TRBV9 and TRBJ1-1, with D hard to call. The length of the CDR3 is 13 residues. Trimming pared 4 bases from V and 1 base from J, leaving 8 bases between. CDR1 is SGDLS, CDR2 YYNGEE, per germline. DNA of the CDR3: TGTGCCAGCAGCCCCGGCGGGAACACTGAAGCTTTCTTT. Encoded protein: CASSPGGNTEAFF.

This sequence joins TRBV20-1 and TRBJ2-5; D unresolved. Germline V gives CDR1 DFQATT, CDR2 SNEGSKA (reference sequence). This CDR3 comprises 10 residues. V was shortened by 6 bases and J by 5 bases, with 7 bases between the two germline ends. The CDR3 protein is CSARRETQYF. CDR3 bases: TGCAGTGCGCGTCGGGAGACCCAGTACTTC.

Here the CDR3 DNA reads TGTGCCAGCAGCGATACAGGGCTCTATGGCTACACCTTC. This sequence encodes CASSDTGLYGYTF. The chain uses TRBV7-2 and TRBJ1-2, with a weak D call TRBD1 (6 bases). CDR1 and CDR2 from the germline V gene are SGHTA and FQGNSA. V lost 5 bases and J lost 4, with 11 bases in between. The CDR3 spans 13 residues.

V is TRBV5-4 and J is TRBJ2-3, with D hard to call. There are 14 residues in the CDR3. The V gene's germline CDR1 is SGHNT and CDR2 YYREEE (reference sequence). Between the trimmed V and J ends, which lost 4 bases and 3 bases, there was a span of 12 bases. The CDR3 here is CASSPPRATDTQYF. In DNA, the CDR3 is TGTGCCAGCAGCCCCCCGAGAGCTACAGATACGCAGTATTTT.

This clone was picked up a small number of times. V usage is TRBV29-1 and J usage is TRBJ1-6; maybe TRBD1 (6 bases). Trimming removed 4 bases from V and 5 bases from J, with 9 bases in between. Germline CDR1 and CDR2: SQVTM and ANQGSEA. The CDR3 extends over 13 amino acids. CDR3 in DNA: TGCAGCGTTGGGTCAGGGGATAATTCACCCCTCCACTTT. Translated: CSVGSGDNSPLHF.

In the case of this clone: The same CDR3 arises from other DNA sequences in this sample as well. V and J are TRBV6-5 and TRBJ2-1; D is unclear. Trimming left V 3 bases short and J 6 bases short, with 9 bases between. The V gene's germline CDR1 is MNHEY and CDR2 SVGAGI. This CDR3 has 13 residues. The CDR3 here is CASSYSRLNEQFF. In DNA form, the CDR3 reads TGTGCCAGCAGTTATTCGCGCCTCAATGAGCAGTTCTTC.

V and J are TRBV4-3 and TRBJ2-2, with D perhaps matching TRBD1 (7 bases). CDR3 size: 16 residues. Between the trimmed V and J ends, which lost 4 bases and 5 bases, there was a span of 17 bases. Germline V gives CDR1 LGHNA, CDR2 YSLEER. The CDR3 is CASSPRQGGGTGELFF. Written as DNA, the CDR3 is TGCGCCAGCAGCCCACGACAGGGTGGGGGGACCGGGGAGCTGTTTTTT.

The chain couples TRBV19 to TRBJ1-1, with no clear D. Trimming removed 3 bases from V and 5 bases from J, with 16 bases in between. CDR1 and CDR2 (germline): LNHDA, SQIVND (reference sequence). The CDR3 is 15 residues long. The CDR3 region has the DNA TGTGCCAGTAGTATCCGCGGACCTAAGGGAACTGAAGCTTTCTTT. As protein: CASSIRGPKGTEAFF.

J is TRBJ2-1 and V is TRBV6-5, with D possibly matching TRBD2 (6 bases). V lost 5 bases and J lost 6, with 17 bases in between. CDR1 is MNHEY and CDR2 is SVGAGI in the germline V gene. There are 15 residues in the CDR3. CDR3 sequence (DNA): TGTGCCAGCAGTCCGACGGGAGTTATCATCAATGAGCAGTTCTTC. As protein: CASSPTGVIINEQFF.

J is TRBJ2-7 and V is TRBV7-6; D uncertain. Germline CDR1 SGHVS, CDR2 FNYEAQ. This CDR3 has 14 amino acids. Trimming cost V 1 base and J 0 bases, with 7 bases left between them. The CDR3 coding sequence is TGTGCCAGCAGCTTAGGTGTCAGCTCCTACGAGCAGTACTTC. It specifies CASSLGVSSYEQYF.

This clone has only one observation. The rearrangement joins TRBV28 to TRBJ2-3, with TRBD2 identical over 9 bases. V dropped 6 bases and J dropped 0; count of bases not matched to a gene: 10. The germline V gene encodes CDR1 MDHEN and CDR2 SYDVKM. The CDR3 has 17 amino acids. DNA for the CDR3: TGTGCCAGCAGACTCCTGGGACTAGCCGATAGCACAGATACGCAGTATTTT. This sequence encodes CASRLLGLADSTDTQYF.

CDR3 nucleotide sequence: TGTGCCAGCAGCCTTGGGACTAGCGGGATCTACGAGCAGTACTTC. It is translated as CASSLGTSGIYEQYF. The chain uses TRBV11-2 and TRBJ2-7; the match to TRBD2 covers 13 bases. J lost 3 bases, V lost 5 bases, and 4 bases had no gene match. The germline V gene encodes CDR1 SGHAT and CDR2 FQNNGV. CDR3 length equals 15 residues.

The chain employs TRBV28 and TRBJ2-3; maybe TRBD2 (6 bases). The CDR3 spans 16 residues. Germline CDR1 and CDR2: MDHEN and SYDVKM. Trimming left V 6 bases short and J 7 bases short, with 23 bases between. CDR3 sequence reads: CASRSSSDMFFNTQYF. As DNA, the CDR3 is TGTGCCAGCAGATCCTCTAGCGATATGTTCTTTAATACGCAGTATTTT.

The chain uses TRBV28 and TRBJ2-2; perhaps TRBD1 as D (5 bases). The CDR3 length is 16 residues. The V end lost 1 base, the J end lost 6 bases, and 15 bases lay between the germline ends. Germline CDR1 and CDR2: MDHEN and SYDVKM. CDR3 region: CASSLLRQKRAGELFF. The CDR3 nucleotides read TGTGCCAGCAGTTTATTGAGACAGAAACGGGCCGGGGAGCTGTTTTTT.

This chain joins TRBV15 and TRBJ1-5; TRBD1 might be the D (6 bases). The CDR3 is made up of 14 amino acids. CDR1 LNHNV and CDR2 YYDKDF come from the germline V gene (reference sequence). Trimming left V 4 bases short and J 7 bases short, with 14 bases between. The CDR3 loop reads CATSKIRGAQPQHF. The CDR3, as DNA: TGTGCCACCAGCAAAATCAGGGGCGCCCAGCCCCAGCATTTT.

The chain couples TRBV9 to TRBJ2-3, with 9 bases identical to TRBD2. Germline loops: CDR1 SGDLS, CDR2 YYNGEE. This CDR3 is 16 amino acids long. V lost 0 bases and J lost 5; bases outside the gene matches: 7. As DNA, the CDR3 is TGTGCCAGCAGCGTAGGCGGGAGGGCCGGAGGAGATACGCAGTATTTT. This gives the protein CASSVGGRAGGDTQYF.

Details on this clone: Within the sample, other DNA sequences also encode this same CDR3. The chain links TRBV13 to TRBJ2-3; D uncertain. The germline CDR1 and CDR2 sequences are PRHDT and FYEKMQ (reference sequence). CDR3 length: 12 amino acids. Trimming removed 2 bases at V and 2 bases at J, with 2 bases between. The CDR3 spells CASSLSTDTQYF. CDR3 DNA sequence: TGTGCCAGCAGCTTATCCACAGATACGCAGTATTTT.

This chain connects TRBV19 to TRBJ2-1, with D possibly TRBD2 on 5 matching bases. Trimming removed 3 bases from V and 9 bases from J, with 12 bases in between. Germline V gene lookup returns CDR1 LNHDA and CDR2 SQIVND (reference sequence). The CDR3 loop spans 13 amino acids. The CDR3 loop is CASSIELVSEQFF. Written as DNA, the CDR3 is TGTGCCAGTAGTATTGAACTAGTTAGTGAGCAGTTCTTC.

The chain carries TRBV4-1 and TRBJ1-3; D gene ambiguous. V lost 1 base and J lost 0, with 7 bases in between. The CDR3 totals 15 residues. Per germline, CDR1 MGHRA and CDR2 YSYEKL. The DNA of the CDR3 is TGCGCCAGCAGCCAAGTCGAGCGCTCTGGAAACACCATATATTTT. Translation: CASSQVERSGNTIYF.

The J gene is TRBJ1-6, the V gene TRBV7-9, with D unresolved. CDR1 and CDR2 (germline): SEHNR, FQNEAQ (reference sequence). Trimming stripped 1 base from V and 16 bases from J, with 11 bases between. The CDR3 has 12 amino acids. DNA for the CDR3: TGTGCCAGCAGCTTAGATCGCGAGACTCTCCACTTT. Amino acids: CASSLDRETLHF.

The chain links TRBV19 to TRBJ2-3, with D maybe TRBD1 (6 bases). Trimming left V 7 bases short and J 0 bases short, with 11 bases between. Per the germline V gene, CDR1 is LNHDA and CDR2 is SQIVND (reference sequence). The CDR3 has 14 residues. DNA for the CDR3: TGTGCCAGTACCGGGACATATAGCACAGATACGCAGTATTTT. It codes for CASTGTYSTDTQYF.

V is TRBV9 and J is TRBJ2-1; D might be TRBD2 (6 bases). The germline CDR1 and CDR2 sequences are SGDLS and YYNGEE. Between the trimmed V and J ends, which lost 4 bases and 10 bases, there was a span of 18 bases. The CDR3 totals 14 residues. CDR3 bases: TGTGCCAGCAGCCCGACGGTAGCGGCAAGAGAGCAGTTCTTC. Residues: CASSPTVAAREQFF.

V is TRBV5-1 and J is TRBJ2-7; D gene ambiguous. Trimming took off 3 bases at V and 4 bases at J, with 11 bases between the two ends. The CDR3 spans 13 residues. Germline V gene lookup returns CDR1 SGHRS and CDR2 YFSETQ. CDR3 DNA sequence: TGCGCCAGCAGCTACCGACACGGGTACGAGCAGTACTTC. Translation gives CASSYRHGYEQYF.

This rearrangement joins TRBV7-2 to TRBJ1-5; D is ambiguous. V was shortened by 1 base and J by 1 base, with 8 bases between the two germline ends. Germline CDR1 is SGHTA and CDR2 is FQGNSA. The CDR3 is 15 residues long. Written as DNA, the CDR3 is TGTGCCAGCAGCTTAGTCGGGCGCAGCAATCAGCCCCAGCATTTT. Protein sequence: CASSLVGRSNQPQHF.

The chain uses TRBV15 and TRBJ1-4; 9 bases map to TRBD1. This CDR3 is 15 amino acids long. Germline assignment: CDR1 LNHNV and CDR2 YYDKDF (reference sequence). J gave up 7 bases and V 3 bases, and 6 bases lay outside the gene matches. CDR3 protein: CATSRDRGGTEKLFF. CDR3 bases: TGTGCCACCAGCAGGGACAGGGGAGGGACTGAAAAACTGTTTTTT. The full variable domain, rest sourced from reference TRBV15 and TRBJ1-4, is DAMVIQNPRYQVTQFGKPVTLSCSQTLNHNVMYWYQQKSSQAPKLLFHYYDKDFNNEADTPDNFQSRRPNTSFCFLDIRSPGLGDTAMYLCATSRDRGGTEKLFFGSGTQLSVL.

The J gene is TRBJ1-1, the V gene TRBV29-1; D is unclear. Looked up from germline, CDR1 is SQVTM and CDR2 is ANQGSEA. The CDR3 consists of 11 residues. V shed 0 bases and J shed 6 bases, with 5 bases lying between them. This CDR3 is CSVEDLAEAFF. The CDR3 nucleotides are TGCAGCGTTGAAGATCTAGCTGAAGCTTTCTTT.

The chain joins TRBV27 to TRBJ2-7; 11 nucleotides match TRBD2. J gave up 1 base and V 3 bases, and 8 bases lay outside the gene matches. CDR3 length: 17 residues. Germline V gene lookup returns CDR1 MNHEY and CDR2 SMNVEV (reference sequence). The CDR3 here is CASSLLAGGPGSYEQYF. CDR3 coding DNA: TGTGCCAGCAGTTTGCTAGCGGGGGGACCGGGGTCCTACGAGCAGTACTTC.